Listed below are T cell receptor beta chains from one sample, sequenced in a study of immune cell composition in non-small cell lung cancer. Assay: immunoSEQ multiplex PCR; the TCRdb copy retains only in-frame clones and omits some. Of about 1,900 clones in the sample, around 67% were seen once. Sequenced: lung tumor tissue. These receptors were obtained from a human donor with non-small cell lung cancer. Both conserved end residues are trimmed from each CDR3. Size tells how often a clone was seen (once, few, many) or the class of an expanded clone, and some rows leave it out.

ASSYLGQGQGGYT | - | TRBV6-6
ASSFVLGGFGYT | - | TRBV27
ASSQIGAGGYNEQF | - | TRBV9
ASSDLAGASSYNEQF | few | TRBV10-2
ASSPDRSRFYEQY | - | TRBV10-2
ASSQVQTGEAF | - | TRBV4-1
ASSLDYLAETDTQY | - | TRBV5-1
ASGPDTLNSPLH | - | TRBV12-5
ASSIMGLAGVKYNEQF | - | TRBV19
ASSPPGGRIPDTQY | - | TRBV27
ASSLRRTYGYT | - | TRBV27
ASSVGSASRETQY | - | TRBV9
ASSLDPGKVEKLF | - | TRBV7-9
ASSLGQDGNTIY | large | TRBV5-1
ASSLVTGGGYEQY | - | TRBV7-2
ASSEIGTGHQPQH | - | TRBV6-1
ASSTRGQPLTSNTGELF | - | TRBV7-8
ASRSTGNTGELF | few | TRBV6-6
ASSVAGGGYNEQF | - | TRBV9
ASSASMNRGGYGYT | - | TRBV9
SAMDRVDTEAF | few | TRBV29-1
ASSSLLAGGTDTQY | once | TRBV19
ASSQVAGGNQPQH | - | TRBV4-3
ASSLISSGGHTGELF | once | TRBV7-8
ASSFGQGWGNTEAF | - | TRBV13
ASSARLAGGPSYNEQF | - | TRBV5-1
SVVWQGVEQY | - | TRBV29-1
ASSQVRDRARNQPQH | - | TRBV4-2
ASSPNYNEQF | - | TRBV4-3
ASKGQGTGEQF | - | TRBV7-2
ASSLFDRKNIQY | - | TRBV5-1
ASSHGIGLAGYPDTQY | - | TRBV12-5
ASSIEFGGGTGELF | - | TRBV19
AKKRGGYGYT | once | TRBV21-1
ASSLAGTSGGVDTQY | - | TRBV7-2
ASSALENYSNQPQH | - | TRBV6-1
ATSRERVGGLTNEKLF | - | TRBV15
ASSVAQAANGYT | - | TRBV9
SAREGGTQY | - | TRBV20-1
SVGDSGGASNTGELF | - | TRBV29-1
ASSSTGTPGANVLT | - | TRBV19
ASSSSGGDGELF | - | TRBV7-3